The rows below give T cell receptor beta chains drawn from one sample of a study of identical twins. TCRdb analysed the 5' RACE reads with MiXCR anew, one entry per CDR3 protein. The table shows 1.5 million to 2 million distinct CDR3 sequences, with roughly 35% occurring only once. Material for sequencing was cord blood. The source is a newborn girl in good health. Both conserved end residues are part of each CDR3. D genes are given only for firm matches.

J: TRBJ1-2
D: NA
V: TRBV9
CDR3: CASSAGVDGYTF

J: NA
D: TRBD2
V: TRBV5-6
CDR3: CASSSSGTPYNEQYF

J: TRBJ2-5
D: NA
V: TRBV20-1
CDR3: CSARDQPLAIGETQYF

J: TRBJ1-2
D: NA
V: TRBV6-1
CDR3: CASSEALVFNYGYTF

J: TRBJ2-5
D: TRBD2
V: TRBV7-9
CDR3: CASSLSGRSTETQYF

J: TRBJ2-1
D: NA
V: TRBV6-2/TRBV6-3
CDR3: CASSYSTSNEQFF

J: TRBJ2-1
D: NA
V: TRBV12-3/TRBV12-4
CDR3: CASSLRDLGNEQFF

J: TRBJ1-5
D: NA
V: TRBV27
CDR3: CASSLLADSNQPQHF

J: TRBJ1-1
D: NA
V: TRBV24-1
CDR3: CATRIPGPVTEAFF

J: TRBJ1-2
D: TRBD1
V: TRBV20-1
CDR3: CSARGARDRVWDGYTF

J: TRBJ2-7
D: NA
V: TRBV7-6
CDR3: CASSLVSASRVSEQYF

J: TRBJ1-2
D: NA
V: TRBV29-1
CDR3: CSVVLSEVNYGYTF

J: TRBJ2-7
D: NA
V: TRBV28
CDR3: CASSPHPGAAYEQYF

J: TRBJ1-4
D: NA
V: TRBV28
CDR3: CASSDTEKLFF

J: TRBJ2-7
D: NA
V: TRBV20-1
CDR3: CSASSFGPASSYEQYF

J: TRBJ1-5
D: NA
V: TRBV7-2
CDR3: CASSMQGQPQHF

J: TRBJ2-7
D: NA
V: TRBV20-1
CDR3: CSAGGPYEQYF

J: TRBJ2-7
D: TRBD1
V: TRBV29-1
CDR3: CSVEDQWGQGTSYEQYF

J: TRBJ2-5
D: NA
V: TRBV20-1
CDR3: CSVRGLVQQYF

J: TRBJ2-3
D: NA
V: TRBV7-9
CDR3: CASSRNREADTQYF

J: TRBJ1-5
D: NA
V: TRBV2
CDR3: CASRQTNQPQHF

J: TRBJ2-7
D: NA
V: TRBV9
CDR3: CASSPKGGAQSYEQYF

J: TRBJ1-2
D: NA
V: TRBV10-3
CDR3: CAISEPNEQEQRVYGYTF

J: TRBJ2-4
D: NA
V: TRBV10-3
CDR3: CTISEGGNIQYF

J: TRBJ2-1
D: TRBD1
V: TRBV10-3
CDR3: CAISALSGTGSHNEQFF

J: TRBJ2-3
D: TRBD2
V: TRBV10-3
CDR3: CAISDFAGGNTDTQYF

J: TRBJ1-1
D: NA
V: TRBV20-1
CDR3: CSARASPRTAQAFF

J: TRBJ2-7
D: NA
V: TRBV20-1
CDR3: CSAERTGSSYEQYF

J: TRBJ2-1
D: TRBD1
V: TRBV5-1
CDR3: CASSLSPTGNNEQFF

J: TRBJ2-4
D: NA
V: TRBV3-1
CDR3: CASSQDGRRAKNIQYF

J: TRBJ2-7
D: NA
V: TRBV5-5
CDR3: CASILDGYEQYF

J: TRBJ1-1
D: NA
V: TRBV27
CDR3: CASSPVGGRTVNTEAFF

J: TRBJ2-5
D: TRBD2
V: TRBV10-3
CDR3: CAISYLAAQETQYF

J: NA
D: TRBD1
V: TRBV4-1
CDR3: CASSQGTGGSETQYF

J: TRBJ1-2
D: TRBD1
V: TRBV4-2
CDR3: CASSQGDRSYGYTF

J: TRBJ2-1
D: NA
V: TRBV27
CDR3: CASSADGYNEQFF

J: TRBJ2-1
D: NA
V: TRBV20-1
CDR3: CSARVPPNEQFF

J: TRBJ2-1
D: NA
V: TRBV21-1
CDR3: CASSTLDGSSYNEQFF

J: TRBJ2-1
D: NA
V: TRBV5-1
CDR3: CASSWTRSSYNEQFF

J: NA
D: NA
V: TRBV5-1
CDR3: CASSFVFLGETQYF

J: TRBJ2-1
D: NA
V: TRBV19
CDR3: CASSITRHSYNEQFF